Sequencing of this T cell receptor delta chain was carried out in a study of γδ T cells in repeated Plasmodium falciparum infection. Study overall: The natural-infection arm compared Malian children under seasonal malaria with matched Australian children. Findings and limits, study-wide: Vdelta2-negative gammadelta repertoires, largely Vdelta1+, seemingly showed infection-driven waves of new clonal selection.

Many counts were recorded for this clone. Its antigen is unidentified. The protein recorded in TCRdb matches a much larger clone and deviates from this DNA's translation at residue 9, suggesting a read error; the protein here is obtained by translating the DNA. TCRdb fed the multiplex PCR reads into CATT to redo clone calling. The repertoire holds around 49,000 delta-chain clones, with about 2% as singletons. Bulk repertoires came from Vgamma9/Vdelta2+ or Vdelta2-negative gammadelta T cells flow-sorted from PBMC. The V and J ends lost 0 bases and 0 bases respectively, with 19 bases between them. The CDR3 spans 18 residues. CDR1 is GEAIGNYY, CDR2 EKD, per germline.

Sequenced sample: gamma-delta T cells from blood. The J gene is TRDJ1, the V gene TRDV2; D is undetermined. The J gene, missing from TCRdb, was assigned here through DNA to germline matching. This TCR derives from a pool of human donors (malaria-infected and uninfected, not separated). CDR3 protein: CACDTLSTVEQYTDKLIF. For the CDR3, the DNA is TGTGCCTGTGACACCCTAAGTACTGTGGAACAGTACACCGATAAACTCATCTTT.